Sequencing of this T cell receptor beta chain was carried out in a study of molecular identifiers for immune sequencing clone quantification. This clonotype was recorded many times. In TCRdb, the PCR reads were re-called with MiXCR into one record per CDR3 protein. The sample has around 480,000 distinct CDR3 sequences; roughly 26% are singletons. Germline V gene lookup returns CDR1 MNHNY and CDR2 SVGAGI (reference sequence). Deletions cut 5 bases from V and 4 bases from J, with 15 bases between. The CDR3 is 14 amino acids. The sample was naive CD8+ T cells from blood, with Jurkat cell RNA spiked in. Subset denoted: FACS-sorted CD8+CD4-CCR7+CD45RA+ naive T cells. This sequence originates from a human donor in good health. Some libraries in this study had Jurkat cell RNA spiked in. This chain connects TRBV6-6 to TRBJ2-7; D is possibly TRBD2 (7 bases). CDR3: CASSPPGGRYEQYF. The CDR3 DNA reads TGTGCCAGCAGTCCTCCGGGGGGCCGGTACGAGCAGTACTTC.